This section outlines one T cell receptor (beta chain) sequence together with its context. It has no known antigen specificity. Base quality data are lacking; no much larger clone is found one base away. Spanning cysteine to phenylalanine, the CDR3 consists of 15 amino acids. Just the 45-base CDR3 DNA is kept, in frame starting at base 1. The sample's time point label, decoded: cycle 4 day 1 (C4D1), after 6 weeks of nivolumab. All trial patients had relapsed after autologous stem cell transplantation, with cohorts A, B and C differing in prior brentuximab vedotin exposure. The trial cohort included around 56 patients with relapsed/refractory classical Hodgkin lymphoma, and each patient had a best overall response of complete response, partial response or progressive disease. Trial patients were treated with single-agent nivolumab in the multi-cohort phase II CheckMate 205 trial. An independent review committee assessed best overall response by applying the 2007 International Working Group response criteria. Trial PBMCs were collected immediately before nivolumab initiation (C1D1) and during therapy at cycle 2 day 1 and cycle 4 day 1. Peripheral blood was collected in 8 mL Vacutainer Cell Preparation Tubes, from which PBMCs were isolated by centrifugation and then cryopreserved.

This record belongs to a study of PD-1 blockade in classical Hodgkin lymphoma (dated by TCRdb to 2020 to 2021). For the study in its entirety: Nivolumab dosing was 3 mg/kg intravenously every 2 weeks, continuing until either disease progression or unacceptable toxicity. The study used TCR beta sequencing and CyTOF to define a peripheral blood immune signature of response to PD-1 blockade in classical Hodgkin lymphoma. The full study reports these points: Baseline TCR diversity was reported to be lower in newly diagnosed patients than in healthy donors, and even lower in relapsed/refractory patients. By C4D1, a significant rise was seen in CD4+ TCR diversity but not in CD8+ TCR diversity (p=0.0027 vs p=0.16), and the rise was most apparent among complete responders (p=0.02). Only a single clinical trial cohort was studied, and what caused the repertoire differences, possibly disease activity or prior therapy, remained undefined. Diversity was lower in patients who began nivolumab less than 1 year after ASCT, so these patients were left out of later analyses to avoid confounding by immune reconstitution. Trial patients achieving complete response had baseline diversity similar to newly diagnosed patients, whereas partial responders and progressors had significantly lower diversity.

The Qiagen DNeasy kit was used to extract genomic DNA from unsorted PBMCs and from the negatively selected CD4+ and CD8+ fractions. Using primers that anneal to V and J segments, immunoSEQ multiplex PCR amplified the TCR beta CDR3 regions. A synthetic immune receptor repertoire was used to minimize amplification bias, and remaining bias was computationally removed after sequencing. On the study's bioinformatics: Repertoire diversity was quantified as the Shannon entropy index using custom Python scripts. The unsorted, CD4+ and CD8+ repertoires were each analyzed separately, with the exception of combined analyses, where CD4+ and CD8+ sequences were merged in silico. Clonal expansion was defined as at least a 2-fold frequency increase after treatment relative to C1D1, with a pseudocount of 0.5 for undetected baseline clones. Singleton clones were defined as clones with 0 or 1 copy at C1D1, and non-singleton clones were defined as clones with 2 or more copies. Clones expanded in unsorted samples were labelled as CD4+, CD8+ or unknown by matching protein sequences in sorted samples from the same patient. Wilcoxon tests on paired samples were used to test changes in diversity from C1D1 to C4D1. As stored in TCRdb, this immuneACCESS dataset retains in-frame rearrangements with V and J assigned. A fraction of the clones does not appear; measured against another copy, unresolved V genes explain less than half of the discrepancy, and the remainder lacks a known reason. V and J calls and clone size are given by that table; D and trimming were obtained from the DNA. The sample table holds tens of thousands of clones, of which 90% were seen once. About 2.9% of the sample comes from the top ten.

The sequencing used peripheral blood mononuclear cells (PBMCs), collected before the fourth cycle of nivolumab. The receptor's source is a human donor with classical Hodgkin lymphoma. The rearranged chain carries TRBV21-1 and TRBJ2-6. TRBV21-1 is a known pseudogene. For the CDR3, the sequence is CASGLNNFGANVLTF. The nucleotide sequence reads as follows: TGTGCCAGCGGCCTTAACAACTTCGGGGCCAACGTCCTGACTTTC.